This TCR beta chain was profiled in a study of T cells after yellow fever vaccination. Study-wide findings and caveats: Contaminating bulk clonotypes could be abundant in FACS-sorted repertoires.

The CDR3 extends over 17 amino acids. V shed 3 bases, J shed 1 base, and the junction held 10 bases outside the gene matches. CDR1 and CDR2 (germline): LNHNV, YYDKDF (reference sequence). This clonotype has only a few counts. Antigen specificity is unknown. Universal primer sites and UMIs were introduced during 5'RACE template-switching synthesis of TCR cDNA. A single record per CDR3 protein comes from TCRdb applying MiXCR to the 5' RACE reads. The sample has around 530,000 distinct CDR3 sequences, 17% seen once. The V call is TRBV15, the J call TRBJ2-5, with 8 bases fitting TRBD2. The starting material was PBMCs, obtained around 5 days after the first yellow fever vaccination. The sequence derives from a man between 18 and 29 years old who received the YFV17D yellow fever vaccine. CDR3: CATSRLRAGGRQETQYF. The CDR3 DNA reads as TGTGCCACCAGCAGGCTCCGGGCGGGGGGCCGCCAAGAGACCCAGTACTTC.